Listed here are 17 T cell receptor beta chains from one sample, sequenced in a study of PD-L1 blockade in urothelial cancer. The table came from immunoSEQ multiplex PCR; TCRdb's copy has only in-frame clones and leaves some out. This table has about 50,000 clones, 87% appearing once. The time point is: pretreatment peripheral blood. Sequencing used PBMCs, obtained around atezolizumab (anti-PD-L1) treatment. Receptors originate from a woman aged 55-75 years with urothelial cancer.

The rearrangement uses TRBV2 and TRBJ2-3; 8 bases align to TRBD1. Germline V gives CDR1 SNHLY, CDR2 FYNNEI. This CDR3 is 13 amino acids long. J lost 4 bases, V lost 7 bases, and 4 bases had no gene match. The CDR3 bases are TGTGCCAGCAAGGACAGGGCCTCAGATACGCAGTATTTT. Protein: CASKDRASDTQYF.

The chain couples TRBV15 to TRBJ1-1, with D maybe TRBD1 (5 bases). The germline V gene has CDR1 LNHNV and CDR2 YYDKDF (reference sequence). V shed 0 bases and J shed 4 bases, with 9 bases lying between them. This CDR3 contains 14 residues. The CDR3 sequence is CATSRDKGRTEAFF. The CDR3 region has the DNA TGTGCCACCAGCAGAGATAAGGGGCGCACTGAAGCTTTCTTT. The full variable domain, completed using reference TRBV15 and TRBJ1-1, is DAMVIQNPRYQVTQFGKPVTLSCSQTLNHNVMYWYQQKSSQAPKLLFHYYDKDFNNEADTPDNFQSRRPNTSFCFLDIRSPGLGDTAMYLCATSRDKGRTEAFFGQGTRLTVV.

The CDR3 loop reads CASSLGGNYGYTF. The CDR3 DNA reads TGTGCCAGCAGTTTAGGGGGGAACTATGGCTACACCTTC. The rearrangement links TRBV28 to TRBJ1-2, with a weak D call TRBD1 (5 bases). The germline V gene has CDR1 MDHEN and CDR2 SYDVKM. This CDR3 is 13 amino acids long. Trimming stripped 2 bases from V and 2 bases from J, with 6 bases between.

The chain combines TRBV6-5 with TRBJ1-1; 7 bases are a match to TRBD1. V was pared by 0 bases and J by 7 bases, with 5 bases of the junction left unmatched. The germline gives CDR1 MNHEY, CDR2 SVGAGI. The CDR3 is 14 residues long. DNA for the CDR3: TGTGCCAGCAGTTACTCGAGGGGGCTAGATGAAGCTTTCTTT. Residues: CASSYSRGLDEAFF.

This chain connects TRBV28 to TRBJ2-6, with D unclear. Trimming left V 11 bases short and J 0 bases short, with 11 bases between. Germline values: CDR1 MDHEN, CDR2 SYDVKM. This CDR3 has 14 amino acids. CDR3 in amino acids: CAGPPSSGANVLTF. DNA of the CDR3: TGTGCCGGCCCTCCTAGCTCTGGGGCCAACGTCCTGACTTTC.

V gene TRBV7-6 combines with J gene TRBJ1-2; 11 bases are a match to TRBD1. Germline V gene data show CDR1 as SGHVS and CDR2 as FNYEAQ. This CDR3 has 16 residues. Trimming removed 5 bases from V and 4 bases from J; junction bases left unmatched: 9. As DNA, the CDR3 is TGTGCCAGCAGCCAAACAACCGGGACAGGGGGCTATGGCTACACCTTC. Its protein is CASSQTTGTGGYGYTF.

This rearrangement joins TRBV9 to TRBJ2-5, with TRBD2 matching over 11 bases. The V and J ends lost 4 bases and 4 bases, in that order; junction bases with no gene match: 9. Germline V lookup: CDR1 SGDLS, CDR2 YYNGEE. The CDR3 totals 16 residues. The chain's CDR3 is CASSTSSGGNLETQYF. The CDR3 DNA reads TGTGCCAGCAGCACGTCTAGCGGGGGGAACCTAGAGACCCAGTACTTC.

This chain connects TRBV10-3 to TRBJ2-7; TRBD2 matches 11 bases. The CDR3 has 14 residues. CDR1 is ENHRY, CDR2 SYGVKD, per germline. Germline trimming cut 2 bases from V and 11 bases from J; bases unmatched to any gene: 8. CDR3 DNA: TGTGCCATCAGTGAGCAAGAGGGACTAGCGGAAAAGTACTTC. Its translation is CAISEQEGLAEKYF.

The gene calls are TRBV7-2 and TRBJ1-2, with D possibly TRBD1 on 5 matching bases. The CDR3 covers 16 residues. The V and J ends lost 4 bases and 0 bases respectively, with 15 bases between them. Germline loops: CDR1 SGHTA, CDR2 FQGNSA. This CDR3 is CASSSLVRQSNYGYTF. CDR3 bases: TGTGCCAGCAGCTCCCTTGTAAGACAGTCTAACTATGGCTACACCTTC.

CDR3 nucleotide sequence: TGTGCCAGCAGCGTATCAGGGAACACTGAAGCTTTCTTT. Its protein is CASSVSGNTEAFF. The rearrangement joins TRBV9 to TRBJ1-1, with no clear D. Germline CDR1 SGDLS, CDR2 YYNGEE. The ends were cut back, 1 base at V and 1 base at J, with 5 bases in the middle. The CDR3 contains 13 residues. Combining the CDR3 with reference TRBV9 and TRBJ1-1 gives the whole variable domain DSGVTQTPKHLITATGQRVTLRCSPRSGDLSVYWYQQSLDQGLQFLIQYYNGEERAKGNILERFSAQQFPDLHSELNLSSLELGDSALYFCASSVSGNTEAFFGQGTRLTVV.

The V call is TRBV27, the J call TRBJ2-7; D is unresolved. The CDR3 is 13 amino acids. In germline, CDR1 is MNHEY, CDR2 SMNVEV (reference sequence). Trimming took off 0 bases at V and 2 bases at J, with 5 bases between the two ends. In DNA form, the CDR3 reads TGTGCCAGCAGTTTATCAGCCCCCTACGAGCAGTACTTC. This encodes CASSLSAPYEQYF.

The chain carries TRBV9 and TRBJ2-1, with 10 bases lining up with TRBD2. J was trimmed by 8 bases and V by 3 bases; bases with no gene match: 11. The germline gives CDR1 SGDLS, CDR2 YYNGEE. The CDR3 sequence is 16 residues long. This CDR3 reads CASSETISGGSDEQFF. The CDR3, as DNA: TGTGCCAGCAGCGAGACGATTAGCGGGGGGTCGGATGAGCAGTTCTTC.

The chain employs TRBV18 and TRBJ2-7; TRBD1 might be the D (5 bases). The CDR3 is 13 residues long. Germline V CDR1 and CDR2: KGHSH, LQKENI. The V and J ends lost 4 bases and 0 bases respectively, with 7 bases between them. The CDR3 DNA follows: TGTGCCAGCTCACGACAGAGCTCCTACGAGCAGTACTTC. Encoded protein: CASSRQSSYEQYF.

The rearrangement joins TRBV10-3 to TRBJ2-7; tentative D call: TRBD2 (6 bases). This CDR3 has 17 amino acids. Between the trimmed V and J ends, which lost 3 bases and 4 bases, there was a span of 22 bases. Germline V gene sequence: CDR1 ENHRY, CDR2 SYGVKD. The CDR3 DNA reads as TGTGCCATCAGTGATGGAGACCTCCTTTTCGGAGGGTACGAGCAGTACTTC. Translating gives CAISDGDLLFGGYEQYF.

The chain uses TRBV2 and TRBJ2-4, with a tentative D call TRBD2 (5 bases). Trimming removed 8 bases at V and 1 base at J, with 12 bases between. CDR1 SNHLY and CDR2 FYNNEI come from the germline V gene. This CDR3 region has 14 residues. The CDR3 DNA reads TGTGCCAGCGGGAGTTGGATCGCCAAAAACATTCAGTACTTC. Its protein is CASGSWIAKNIQYF.

Turning to this clone: At one end the junction does not follow the germline gene, possibly because of a read error. The chain employs TRBV11-2 and TRBJ2-7; TRBD1 matches at 7 bases. CDR1 and CDR2 from the germline V gene are SGHAT and FQNNGV. This CDR3 is built from 15 residues. The CDR3 spells CASSVEGASSYEQYF. CDR3 in DNA: TGTGCCAGCAGCGTAGAGGGGGCCAGCTCCTACGAGCAGTACTTC.

This sequence joins TRBV6-5 and TRBJ1-2; D not certain. This CDR3 region has 15 residues. With 2 bases removed from V and 2 bases from J, the gap between germline ends came to 12 bases. CDR1 and CDR2 (germline): MNHEY, SVGAGI. The CDR3 sequence is CASSYGGPVNYGYTF. CDR3 nucleotide sequence: TGTGCCAGCAGTTACGGTGGTCCAGTAAACTATGGCTACACCTTC.